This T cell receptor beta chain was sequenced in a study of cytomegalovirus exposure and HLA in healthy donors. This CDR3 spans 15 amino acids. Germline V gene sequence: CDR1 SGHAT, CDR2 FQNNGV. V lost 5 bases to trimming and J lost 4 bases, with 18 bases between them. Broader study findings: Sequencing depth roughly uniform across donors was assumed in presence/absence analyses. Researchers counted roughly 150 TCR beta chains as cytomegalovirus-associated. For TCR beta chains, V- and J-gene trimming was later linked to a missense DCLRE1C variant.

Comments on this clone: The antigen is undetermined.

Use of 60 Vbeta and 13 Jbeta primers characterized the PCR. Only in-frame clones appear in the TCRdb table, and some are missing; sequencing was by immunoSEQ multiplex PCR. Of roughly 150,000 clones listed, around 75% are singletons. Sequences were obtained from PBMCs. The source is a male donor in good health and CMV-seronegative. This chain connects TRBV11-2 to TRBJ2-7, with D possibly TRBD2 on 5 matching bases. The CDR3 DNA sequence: TGTGCCAGCAGCCAGCCCCTTGCGGGTTCTTACGAGCAGTACTTC. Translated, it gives CASSQPLAGSYEQYF. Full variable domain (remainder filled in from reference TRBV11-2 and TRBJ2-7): EAGVAQSPRYKIIEKRQSVAFWCNPISGHATLYWYQQILGQGPKLLIQFQNNGVVDDSQLPKDRFSAERLKGVDSTLKIQPAKLEDSAVYLCASSQPLAGSYEQYFGPGTRLTVT.